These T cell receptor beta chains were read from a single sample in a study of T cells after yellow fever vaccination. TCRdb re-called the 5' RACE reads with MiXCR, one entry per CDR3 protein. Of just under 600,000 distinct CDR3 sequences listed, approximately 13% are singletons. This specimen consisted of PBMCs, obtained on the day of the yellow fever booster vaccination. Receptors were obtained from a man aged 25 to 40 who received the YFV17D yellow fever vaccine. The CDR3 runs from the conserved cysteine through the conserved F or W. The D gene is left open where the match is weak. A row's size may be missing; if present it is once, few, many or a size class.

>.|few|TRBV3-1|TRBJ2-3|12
CASSNLRGAQYF
TGTGCCAGCTCAAACCTCAGGGGAGCGCAGTATTTT
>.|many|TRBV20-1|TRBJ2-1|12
CSMGASGIEQFF
TGCAGCATGGGGGCTAGCGGAATTGAGCAGTTCTTC
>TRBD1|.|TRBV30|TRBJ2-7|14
CAWSARGGVYEQYF
TGTGCCTGGAGTGCCAGAGGGGGCGTCTACGAGCAGTACTTC
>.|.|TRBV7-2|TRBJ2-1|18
CASSHQIPAAGNYNEQFF
TGTGCCAGCAGCCACCAGATCCCGGCGGCAGGGAACTACAATGAGCAGTTCTTC
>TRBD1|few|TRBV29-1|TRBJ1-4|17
CSVDRDRVIMPNEKLFF
TGCAGCGTTGACCGGGACAGGGTCATCATGCCCAATGAAAAACTGTTTTTT
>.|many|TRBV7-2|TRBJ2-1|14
CASSLAGTIQEQFF
TGTGCCAGCAGCTTAGCGGGGACAATCCAGGAGCAGTTCTTC
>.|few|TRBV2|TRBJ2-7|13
CASSLVAAYEQYF
TGTGCCAGCAGTTTGGTCGCCGCCTACGAGCAGTACTTC
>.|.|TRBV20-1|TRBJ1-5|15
CSASLLSAASGPQHF
TGCAGTGCTAGCCTCCTTTCGGCAGCCTCCGGTCCCCAGCATTTT
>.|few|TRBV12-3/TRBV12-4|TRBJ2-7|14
CASSFSAQPYEQYF
TGTGCCAGCAGTTTTTCAGCACAGCCCTACGAGCAGTACTTC
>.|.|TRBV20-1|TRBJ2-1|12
CSARRPSDEQFF
TGCAGTGCTAGGCGCCCTAGCGATGAGCAGTTCTTC
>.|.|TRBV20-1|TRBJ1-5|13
CSAHSTVNQPQHF
TGCAGTGCCCACTCGACGGTCAATCAGCCCCAGCATTTT
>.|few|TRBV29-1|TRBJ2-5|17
CSVSRQGNRWGGETQYF
TGCAGCGTCTCAAGACAGGGGAACAGATGGGGAGGGGAGACCCAGTACTTC
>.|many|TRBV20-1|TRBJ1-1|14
CSARDGEVNTEAFF
TGCAGTGCTAGAGATGGGGAAGTGAACACTGAAGCTTTCTTT
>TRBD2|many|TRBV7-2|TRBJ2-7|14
CASSLLAGVNEQYF
TGTGCCAGCAGCTTACTAGCGGGAGTAAACGAGCAGTACTTC
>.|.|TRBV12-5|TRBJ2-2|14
CASGFRENTGELFF
TGTGCTAGTGGTTTCAGGGAGAACACCGGGGAGCTGTTTTTT
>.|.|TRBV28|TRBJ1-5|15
CASSFTGRSNQPQHF
TGTGCCAGCAGTTTCACAGGTCGAAGCAATCAGCCCCAGCATTTT
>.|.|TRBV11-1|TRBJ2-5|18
CASNWATRNVTGLETQYF
TGTGCCAGCAACTGGGCCACTAGGAACGTCACAGGATTGGAGACCCAGTACTTC
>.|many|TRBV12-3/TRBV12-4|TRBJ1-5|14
CASSFYSGNQPQHF
TGTGCCAGCAGTTTTTACAGCGGGAATCAGCCCCAGCATTTT
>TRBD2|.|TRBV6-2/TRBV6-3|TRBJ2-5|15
CASSSRLAVGETQYF
TGTGCCAGCAGCTCCAGGCTAGCGGTCGGGGAGACCCAGTACTTC
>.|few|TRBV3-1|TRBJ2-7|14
CASSQGQLYYEQYF
TGTGCCAGCAGCCAGGGGCAGCTTTACTACGAGCAGTACTTC
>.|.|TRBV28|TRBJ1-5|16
CASSPRGRGSNQPQHF
TGTGCCAGCAGTCCCCGAGGGAGAGGTAGCAATCAGCCCCAGCATTTT
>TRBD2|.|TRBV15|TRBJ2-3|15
CATAGTSGGTDTQYF
TGTGCCACCGCGGGGACTAGCGGAGGCACAGATACGCAGTATTTT
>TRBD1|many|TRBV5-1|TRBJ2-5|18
CASSLAWEDRAFQETQYF
TGCGCCAGCAGCTTGGCCTGGGAGGACAGGGCCTTCCAAGAGACCCAGTACTTC
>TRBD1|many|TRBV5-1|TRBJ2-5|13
CASSSGQGQTQYF
TGCGCCAGCAGCTCTGGACAGGGGCAGACCCAGTACTTC
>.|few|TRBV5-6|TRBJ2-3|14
CASSLLQITDTQYF
TGTGCCAGCAGCTTGCTGCAGATCACAGATACGCAGTATTTT
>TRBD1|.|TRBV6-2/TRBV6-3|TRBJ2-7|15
CASSYLDRPRDEQYF
TGTGCCAGCAGTTACTTGGACAGGCCTCGGGACGAGCAGTACTTC
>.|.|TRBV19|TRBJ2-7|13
CASSIGATYEQYF
TGTGCCAGTAGTATAGGTGCCACCTACGAGCAGTACTTC
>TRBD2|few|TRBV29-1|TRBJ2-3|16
CSTQPFLAGESDTQYF
TGCAGCACTCAACCTTTCCTAGCGGGAGAGTCAGATACGCAGTATTTT
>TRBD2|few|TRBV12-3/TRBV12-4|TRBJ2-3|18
CASSREVSGRTSTDTQYF
TGTGCCAGCAGTCGGGAAGTTAGCGGGAGGACTAGCACAGATACGCAGTATTTT
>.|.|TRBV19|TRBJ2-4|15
CASSISVPLHTIQYF
TGTGCCAGTAGTATTTCAGTCCCCCTACACACCATTCAGTACTTC
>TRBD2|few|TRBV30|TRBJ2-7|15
CAWTTGLAGRYEQYF
TGTGCCTGGACCACGGGACTAGCGGGAAGGTACGAGCAGTACTTC
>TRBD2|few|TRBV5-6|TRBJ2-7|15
CASSLERDYIYEQYF
TGTGCCAGCAGCTTGGAACGGGACTATATCTACGAGCAGTACTTC
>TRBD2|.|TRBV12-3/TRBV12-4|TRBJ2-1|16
CASSRGLAGTYNEQFF
TGTGCCAGCAGTAGAGGACTAGCGGGAACCTACAATGAGCAGTTCTTC
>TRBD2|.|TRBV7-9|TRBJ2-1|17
CASSLTSGSALGDEQFF
TGTGCCAGCAGCTTAACTAGCGGGAGCGCTCTGGGCGATGAGCAGTTCTTC
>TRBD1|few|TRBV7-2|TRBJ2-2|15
CASSSDRVASGELFF
TGTGCCAGCAGCTCGGACAGGGTGGCTTCCGGGGAGCTGTTTTTT
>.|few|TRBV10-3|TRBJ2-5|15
CAISESRGVQETQYF
TGTGCCATCAGTGAGTCGAGAGGGGTCCAAGAGACCCAGTACTTC
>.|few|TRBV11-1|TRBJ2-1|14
CASSLGIFYNEQFF
TGTGCCAGCAGCTTGGGAATTTTCTACAATGAGCAGTTCTTC
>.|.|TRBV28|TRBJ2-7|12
CASSFMQQEQYF
TGTGCCAGCAGTTTTATGCAGCAGGAGCAGTACTTC
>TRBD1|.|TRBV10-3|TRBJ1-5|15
CAIRADRGQDQPQHF
TGTGCCATCAGAGCTGACAGGGGGCAAGATCAGCCCCAGCATTTT
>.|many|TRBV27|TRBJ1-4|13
CASSSLDNEKLFF
TGTGCCAGCAGTTCTCTAGACAATGAAAAACTGTTTTTT
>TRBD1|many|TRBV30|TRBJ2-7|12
CAWSLDRGVQYF
TGTGCCTGGAGTTTGGACAGGGGGGTTCAGTACTTC
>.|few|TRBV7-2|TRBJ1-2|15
CASSPRDAYNYGYTF
TGTGCCAGCAGCCCCCGGGACGCCTATAACTATGGCTACACCTTC
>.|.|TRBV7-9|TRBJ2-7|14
CGSSLGQSSYEQYF
TGTGGCAGCAGCTTAGGGCAGAGCTCCTACGAGCAGTACTTC